A single sample is the source of the 11 T cell receptor beta chains below, sequenced in a study of regulatory T cells in long-lasting Graves disease. Sample time point: newly diagnosed GD, antithyroid drugs for less than 3 months. The TCR library was made from RNA extracted from PBMCs. Libraries of TCR beta came from iRepertoire HTBI primers plus Arm-PCR of CDR3 regions. TCRdb re-derived calls from the multiplex PCR reads in MiXCR, one entry per CDR3 protein. Of around 400,000 distinct CDR3 sequences listed, 15% were seen once; the top ten hold approximately 7.6%. Another study also made use of these data, one on T cells in Graves' hyperthyroidism and ophthalmopathy.

The sample consisted of peripheral blood mononuclear cells (PBMCs), taken at new diagnosis, from a patient treated with antithyroid drugs. These receptors were taken from a woman in her thirties or forties with Graves disease.

This clonotype was counted many times. The rearrangement links TRBV20-1 to TRBJ2-1; tentatively, D is TRBD1 (5 bases). CDR3 length: 16 residues. Germline CDR1 is DFQATT and CDR2 is SNEGSKA (reference sequence). V was pared by 0 bases and J by 0 bases, with 12 bases between. CDR3 in DNA: TGCAGTGCTAGAGATCAGGGCCCAAGCTCCTACAATGAGCAGTTCTTC. It encodes CSARDQGPSSYNEQFF.

The rearrangement uses TRBV28 and TRBJ2-3; 13 bases line up with TRBD2. V shed 6 bases and J 3 bases; nucleotides not matched to a gene: 9. The V gene's germline CDR1 is MDHEN and CDR2 SYDVKM. There are 17 residues in the CDR3. CDR3 sequence: CASRRRTSGSETDTQYF. CDR3 DNA: TGTGCCAGCAGAAGACGGACTAGCGGGAGCGAGACAGATACGCAGTATTTT. The variable domain in full, with the rest retrieved from reference TRBV28 and TRBJ2-3, is DVKVTQSSRYLVKRTGEKVFLECVQDMDHENMFWYRQDPGLGLRLIYFSYDVKMKEKGDIPEGYSVSREKKERFSLILESASTNQTSMYLCASRRRTSGSETDTQYFGPGTRLTVL.

The genes are TRBV27 and TRBJ1-4; TRBD1 agrees at 7 bases. This CDR3 contains 14 residues. The germline V gene has CDR1 MNHEY and CDR2 SMNVEV (reference sequence). The V gene end was trimmed by 3 bases and the J gene end by 10 bases; junction bases not matched to a gene: 8. CDR3 region: CASSFDRARGKLFF. As DNA, the CDR3 is TGTGCCAGCAGTTTTGACAGGGCCAGGGGAAAACTGTTTTTT.

The V call is TRBV5-1, the J call TRBJ1-1; a weak D match, TRBD1 (5 bases). V lost 1 base and J 4 bases, leaving 8 bases between the germline ends. The CDR3 spans 13 residues. Per the germline V gene, CDR1 is SGHRS and CDR2 is YFSETQ. The CDR3 is CASSLRRGTEAFF. The CDR3 region has the DNA TGCGCCAGCAGCTTGAGAAGGGGCACTGAAGCTTTCTTT.

The gene calls are TRBV5-5 and TRBJ2-5; 8 nucleotides line up with TRBD1. The CDR3 consists of 15 residues. Trimming removed 4 bases from V and 5 bases from J; junction bases left unmatched: 10. Germline V lookup: CDR1 SGHKS, CDR2 YYEKEE (reference sequence). Here the CDR3 reads CASSGDRLWAETQYF. The CDR3, as DNA: TGTGCCAGCAGCGGGGACAGGTTGTGGGCGGAGACCCAGTACTTC.

This clonotype was seen more than once but under ten times. The chain uses TRBV19 and TRBJ1-6; tentatively, D is TRBD1 (5 bases). CDR3 length equals 16 residues. Trimming removed 0 bases at V and 6 bases at J, with 12 bases between. The germline gives CDR1 LNHDA, CDR2 SQIVND (reference sequence). In DNA, the CDR3 is TGTGCCAGTAGTATAGATCTATGGGGCAGTAATTCACCCCTCCACTTT. Translated, it gives CASSIDLWGSNSPLHF.

This clonotype has ten or more counts. The gene calls are TRBV13 and TRBJ2-7, with 7 bases that match TRBD2. The trim removed 4 bases at V and 3 bases at J, leaving 15 bases unmatched. CDR3 length equals 17 residues. The germline V gene encodes CDR1 PRHDT and CDR2 FYEKMQ (reference sequence). The CDR3 here is CASSYGGWEGPYYEQYF. CDR3 DNA sequence: TGTGCCAGCAGCTACGGGGGGTGGGAGGGGCCTTACTACGAGCAGTACTTC.

This clonotype was recorded many times. The chain joins TRBV28 to TRBJ1-2; TRBD1 aligns across 7 bases. V shed 5 bases, J shed 2 bases, and the junction held 14 bases outside the gene matches. Germline V gene lookup returns CDR1 MDHEN and CDR2 SYDVKM. The CDR3 consists of 17 residues. The CDR3 DNA follows: TGTGCCAGCAGTCCACTCGAGGGGGCTGGGTCAAACTATGGCTACACCTTC. Translated: CASSPLEGAGSNYGYTF.

This clonotype was observed at least ten times. This chain joins TRBV2 and TRBJ2-7; D gene unclear. The CDR3 has 11 residues. The V gene lost 1 base and the J gene lost 6 bases, with 4 bases spanning the gap. CDR1 SNHLY and CDR2 FYNNEI come from the germline V gene. The CDR3 loop is CASSEGGEQYF. CDR3 nucleotides: TGTGCCAGCAGTGAAGGGGGCGAGCAGTACTTC.

On this clonotype itself: A much larger clone lies a single base off, so this may be a read error. J is TRBJ2-7 and V is TRBV19, with TRBD2 identical over 8 bases. Losses at the gene ends were 2 bases for V and 7 bases for J; bases not matched to a gene: 13. CDR1 LNHDA and CDR2 SQIVND come from the germline V gene (reference sequence). The CDR3 sequence is 16 residues long. CDR3 nucleotides: TGTGCCAGTAGTATAACGGGAGGGCCCTCGGGGAATGAGCAGTACTTC. Residues: CASSITGGPSGNEQYF.

The chain carries TRBV5-4 and TRBJ2-5; D is possibly TRBD1 or TRBD2 (6 bases each). The J call may be incorrect, as the DNA end agrees better with TRBJ2-1. There are 16 residues in the CDR3. CDR1 is SGHNT and CDR2 is YYREEE in the germline V gene (reference sequence). CDR3 bases: TGTGCCAGCAGCTTCCTACTAGGGGGAGGCAACAATGAGCAGTTCTTC. It is translated as CASSFLLGGGNNEQFF.